This T cell receptor (beta chain) comes out of a study of blood T cell repertoires in COVID-19. Study overall: From T cells, B-cell-depleted T cells, or PBMCs came the material, which was cDNA or gDNA.

Sequenced by immunoSEQ multiplex PCR; TCRdb stores in-frame clones only, minus some. The table has over 450,000 clones, 80% to 90% seen once. The V gene's germline CDR1 is MNHEY and CDR2 SVGAGI. The ends were cut back, 9 bases at V and 3 bases at J, with 18 bases in the middle. The CDR3 runs 15 residues. The sample taken for sequencing was peripheral blood. The sequence was obtained from a man aged 18 to 29 with COVID-19, enrolled during active disease. The V call is TRBV6-5, the J call TRBJ1-5, with D hard to call. In nucleotides, the CDR3 is TGTGCCAGTCGGAGCGAACGTGAACCCAATCAGCCCCAGCATTTT. Its protein product is CASRSEREPNQPQHF.